The next 2 T cell receptor beta chains were all read from a single sample in a study of blood T cell repertoires in COVID-19. This table comes from immunoSEQ multiplex PCR, and its TCRdb copy is limited to in-frame clones, with some not included. The table lists fewer than 450,000 clones, 85% to 90% of them singletons. Sequencing input: peripheral blood. Source of these receptors: a woman in her 50s with COVID-19, enrolled during active disease.

J is TRBJ2-7 and V is TRBV6-2 or TRBV6-3, with D possibly matching TRBD2 (5 bases). The germline V gene has CDR1 MNHEY and CDR2 SVGEGT. Trimming cost V 4 bases and J 3 bases, with 13 bases left between them. The CDR3 is 14 amino acids. The CDR3 sequence: CASSFGLINYEQYF. The DNA of the CDR3 is TGTGCCAGCAGTTTCGGACTCATAAACTACGAGCAGTACTTC.

The rearrangement joins TRBV3-1 (or the pseudogene TRBV3-2) to TRBJ2-5; a weak D match, TRBD1 (5 bases). Trimming removed 1 base at V and 5 bases at J, with 11 bases between. From germline, CDR1 is LGHDT and CDR2 YNNKEL (reference sequence). CDR3 length: 14 amino acids. CDR3 loop: CASSQVDSWETQYF. In DNA form, the CDR3 reads TGTGCCAGCAGCCAAGTCGACAGTTGGGAGACCCAGTACTTC.